This entry lists 8 T cell receptor beta chains sequenced from one sample in a study of control samples from healthy donors and cancer patients. Clones were read by immunoSEQ multiplex PCR, and TCRdb kept only the in-frame ones, dropping some. The data hold about 12,000 clones, with 85% to 90% observed a single time. Sequencing used formalin-fixed, paraffin-embedded tissue. Receptors originate from a male donor with melanoma.

The chain joins TRBV10-3 to TRBJ1-1; weak D call: TRBD1 (5 bases). V lost 7 bases to trimming and J lost 3 bases, with 18 bases between them. The CDR3 loop spans 15 amino acids. Per the germline V gene, CDR1 is ENHRY and CDR2 is SYGVKD. CDR3: CAITRGFSGDTEAFF. Here the CDR3 DNA reads TGTGCCATCACCCGAGGCTTTTCGGGGGACACTGAAGCTTTCTTT.

This clone was picked up one time. The rearrangement joins TRBV7-9 to TRBJ2-7; D unclear. The CDR3 spans 16 residues. With 4 bases removed from V and 0 bases from J, the gap between germline ends came to 16 bases. CDR1 SEHNR and CDR2 FQNEAQ come from the germline V gene (reference sequence). CDR3 protein: CASSSAALLNSYEQYF. The CDR3 nucleotides are TGTGCCAGCAGCTCCGCCGCACTCCTAAACTCCTACGAGCAGTACTTC.

The rearrangement uses TRBV18 and TRBJ2-2; 8 nucleotides agree with TRBD1. Unmatched junction bases numbered 9, after V lost 3 bases and J lost 3 bases. CDR3 size: 17 residues. In germline, CDR1 is KGHSH, CDR2 LQKENI. The chain's CDR3 is CASSPSGGAGYTGELFF. As DNA, the CDR3 is TGTGCCAGCTCACCTTCAGGGGGCGCGGGATACACCGGGGAGCTGTTTTTT. The full variable domain, completed using reference TRBV18 and TRBJ2-2, is NAGVMQNPRHLVRRRGQEARLRCSPMKGHSHVYWYRQLPEEGLKFMVYLQKENIIDESGMPKERFSAEFPKEGPSILRIQQVVRGDSAAYFCASSPSGGAGYTGELFFGEGSRLTVL.

CDR3 in amino acids: CASSQLDRASSYEQYF. The CDR3 DNA sequence: TGCGCCAGCAGCCAACTGGACCGGGCCTCGAGCTACGAGCAGTACTTC. The chain links TRBV4-1 to TRBJ2-7; D is ambiguous. This CDR3 contains 16 residues. Germline CDR1 and CDR2: MGHRA and YSYEKL. The V and J ends lost 2 bases and 3 bases respectively, with 17 bases between them.

This clone has just a few counts. The V gene is TRBV4-1, the J gene TRBJ2-1; the D is unclear. Per germline, CDR1 MGHRA and CDR2 YSYEKL. The CDR3 loop spans 12 amino acids. Deletions cut 3 bases from V and 3 bases from J, with 3 bases between. The CDR3 DNA reads as TGCGCCAGCAGCCACATCTACAATGAGCAGTTCTTC. It is translated as CASSHIYNEQFF.

CDR3 bases: TGTGCCAGCAGCGTAAACGAACCTAGCACAGATACGCAGTATTTT. Protein sequence: CASSVNEPSTDTQYF. J is TRBJ2-3 and V is TRBV9; D call uncertain. Germline V gene data show CDR1 as SGDLS and CDR2 as YYNGEE. The V end lost 1 base, the J end lost 0 bases, and 9 bases lay between the germline ends. The CDR3 covers 15 residues.

This clone has more than one count but fewer than ten. The J gene is TRBJ2-3, the V gene TRBV6-1, with 9 bases matching TRBD2. Germline CDR1 reads MNHNS; CDR2 reads SASEGT. The CDR3 is 16 residues long. The junction had 3 bases not matched to a gene; V was cut back by 2 bases and J by 0 bases. CDR3 DNA sequence: TGTGCCAGCAGTGAACTCGCGGGAGGGAGCACAGATACGCAGTATTTT. It encodes CASSELAGGSTDTQYF.

CDR3 protein: CASSLLGLVEQYV. CDR3 in DNA: TGTGCCAGCAGCCTCCTGGGACTAGTCGAGCAGTACGTC. The rearrangement links TRBV13 to TRBJ2-7, with 8 positions matching TRBD2. J gave up 6 bases and V 5 bases, and 6 bases lay outside the gene matches. Per the germline V gene, CDR1 is PRHDT and CDR2 is FYEKMQ (reference sequence). The CDR3 contains 13 residues.